These 32 T cell receptor beta chains originate from one sample sequenced in a study of shared clonotypes between healthy human individuals. Cells designated naive CD8 were CD45RO-negative and were positively selected for CCR7, with terminally differentiated effector memory CD45RA+ cells excluded. TCRdb keeps only in-frame clones here, not all; method: immunoSEQ multiplex PCR. The sample lists about 700,000 clones, about 91% occurring once. The sample was naive CD8+ T cells sorted from blood. The source of these receptors is a man in his thirties or forties in good health.

V and J are TRBV13 and TRBJ2-7, with 8 bases matching TRBD1. Germline CDR1 reads PRHDT; CDR2 reads FYEKMQ (reference sequence). There are 16 residues in the CDR3. Losses at the gene ends were 5 bases for V and 0 bases for J; bases not matched to a gene: 9. CDR3 sequence: CASSIRQGLGSYEQYF. DNA for the CDR3: TGTGCCAGCAGCATCAGACAGGGGCTCGGCTCCTACGAGCAGTACTTC.

The CDR3 spells CASSQARGTFLYEQYF. The CDR3 coding sequence is TGTGCCAGCAGCCAAGCCAGGGGGACGTTTCTCTACGAGCAGTACTTC. The rearrangement uses TRBV14 and TRBJ2-7; 7 nucleotides align to TRBD1. CDR3 length: 16 residues. The germline V gene has CDR1 SGHDN and CDR2 FVKESK. With V trimmed by 1 base and J by 3 bases, 9 bases remained unmatched.

The V gene is TRBV14, the J gene TRBJ2-5; D gene uncertain. The CDR3 is made up of 12 amino acids. Germline-derived CDR1 and CDR2 are SGHDN and FVKESK. Trimming pared 1 base from V and 5 bases from J, leaving 5 bases between. The CDR3, as DNA: TGTGCCAGCAGCCAAGTGGGGGAGACCCAGTACTTC. This gives the protein CASSQVGETQYF.

V and J are TRBV7-9 and TRBJ2-7, with D hard to call. This CDR3 spans 13 amino acids. Germline values: CDR1 SEHNR, CDR2 FQNEAQ (reference sequence). Trimming removed 3 bases from V and 3 bases from J, with 9 bases in between. DNA for the CDR3: TGTGCCAGCAGCTTCTTGGCCGGCTACGAGCAGTACTTC. Residues: CASSFLAGYEQYF. The full variable domain, its missing parts supplied by reference TRBV7-9 and TRBJ2-7, is DTGVSQNPRHKITKRGQNVTFRCDPISEHNRLYWYRQTLGQGPEFLTYFQNEAQLEKSRLLSDRFSAERPKGSFSTLEIQRTEQGDSAMYLCASSFLAGYEQYFGPGTRLTVT.

A note on this clone: The sample carries other DNA sequences with the same CDR3. The chain combines TRBV6-5 with TRBJ2-5; D gene ambiguous. CDR1 and CDR2 (germline): MNHEY, SVGAGI. The CDR3 consists of 11 residues. With 5 bases removed from V and 2 bases from J, the gap between germline ends came to 3 bases. CDR3 in amino acids: CASSAQETQYF. The CDR3 DNA follows: TGTGCCAGCAGTGCTCAAGAGACCCAGTACTTC.

CDR3 loop: CASSEAPASSYEQYF. CDR3 nucleotide sequence: TGTGCCAGCAGTGAAGCCCCGGCTAGCTCCTACGAGCAGTACTTC. J is TRBJ2-7 and V is TRBV6-1; D gene ambiguous. This CDR3 comprises 15 residues. Germline V gene data show CDR1 as MNHNS and CDR2 as SASEGT. Trimming pared 0 bases from V and 0 bases from J, leaving 9 bases between.

The chain carries TRBV4-3 and TRBJ2-1; weak D call: TRBD2 (6 bases). The CDR3 has 19 residues. Trimming took off 2 bases at V and 5 bases at J, with 25 bases between the two ends. Germline V gives CDR1 LGHNA, CDR2 YSLEER. CDR3 bases: TGCGCCAGCAGCCAATACCCTCCCGGCTCGCGGGGCCGGAACAATGAGCAGTTCTTC. It is translated as CASSQYPPGSRGRNNEQFF.

J is TRBJ2-1 and V is TRBV27; TRBD2 matches 10 bases. CDR3 length: 14 amino acids. Per the germline V gene, CDR1 is MNHEY and CDR2 is SMNVEV (reference sequence). J lost 9 bases, V lost 5 bases, and 7 bases had no gene match. The CDR3 bases are TGTGCCAGCAGTGCATCTAGCGGGAGTTTTGAGCAGTTCTTC. Translated, it gives CASSASSGSFEQFF.

The rearrangement uses TRBV15 and TRBJ2-4; D might be TRBD2 (5 bases). This CDR3 is built from 14 residues. Looked up from germline, CDR1 is LNHNV and CDR2 is YYDKDF (reference sequence). The V end was cut by 1 base, the J end by 9 bases, with 13 bases between. CDR3 sequence reads: CATSRGRGSGIQYF. The CDR3 DNA follows: TGTGCCACCAGCAGAGGGAGAGGGTCGGGCATTCAGTACTTC.

This rearrangement joins TRBV7-9 to TRBJ2-1; D is ambiguous. The CDR3 totals 13 residues. The V gene lost 4 bases and the J gene lost 12 bases, with 16 bases spanning the gap. The germline gives CDR1 SEHNR, CDR2 FQNEAQ (reference sequence). CDR3 in amino acids: CASSSSLIPGQFF. For the CDR3, the DNA is TGTGCCAGCAGCTCCAGCCTCATCCCCGGGCAGTTCTTC.

The DNA of the CDR3 is TGTGCCAGCAGCCCCCTAGCGGGGAGTGCGATAGATACGCAGTATTTT. Translating gives CASSPLAGSAIDTQYF. The V call is TRBV5-4, the J call TRBJ2-3; 9 bases match TRBD2. The trim removed 4 bases at V and 5 bases at J, leaving 11 bases unmatched. The germline CDR1 and CDR2 sequences are SGHNT and YYREEE (reference sequence). This CDR3 is 16 amino acids long.

The chain has TRBV4-2 and TRBJ2-7; TRBD2 is a possible D gene (5 bases). CDR3 size: 14 residues. Germline loops: CDR1 LGHNA, CDR2 YNFKEQ. Trimming took off 9 bases at V and 1 base at J, with 16 bases between the two ends. The CDR3 is CASSARVGSYEQYF. CDR3 nucleotide sequence: TGTGCCAGTTCCGCGAGGGTTGGGTCCTACGAGCAGTACTTC.

In its sample, this clone was seen many times. V is TRBV6-1 and J is TRBJ2-2; D remains ambiguous. The germline V gene encodes CDR1 MNHNS and CDR2 SASEGT. Trimming removed 3 bases at V and 0 bases at J, with 11 bases between. This CDR3 has 16 residues. In DNA form, the CDR3 reads TGTGCCAGCAGTGAGTTTGGCGGCGCGAACACCGGGGAGCTGTTTTTT. Protein product: CASSEFGGANTGELFF.

The genes are TRBV5-6 and TRBJ2-7, with TRBD1 matching 8 bases. CDR3 length equals 15 residues. With V trimmed by 7 bases and J by 5 bases, 14 bases remained unmatched. The germline V gene encodes CDR1 SGHDT and CDR2 YYEEEE. The CDR3 nucleotides are TGTGCCAGCCACCTTTCCGGACAGGGAAAAAACGAGCAGTACTTC. It specifies CASHLSGQGKNEQYF.

The CDR3 spells CASSLGGALSGNTIYF. The CDR3, as DNA: TGTGCCAGCAGCTTAGGAGGGGCTCTCTCTGGAAACACCATATATTTT. This chain uses TRBV13 with TRBJ1-3, with D perhaps matching TRBD1 (5 bases). This CDR3 spans 16 amino acids. Germline V gene data show CDR1 as PRHDT and CDR2 as FYEKMQ (reference sequence). With 0 bases removed from V and 0 bases from J, the gap between germline ends came to 9 bases.

This sequence joins TRBV7-9 and TRBJ1-2; TRBD1 agrees at 7 bases. The CDR3 has 14 residues. The ends lost 1 base at V and 10 bases at J; junction bases unmatched: 9. The germline V gene has CDR1 SEHNR and CDR2 FQNEAQ (reference sequence). CDR3 nucleotides: TGTGCCAGCAGCTTAGAACAGGGGAATAGTGTCTACACCTTC. Translation: CASSLEQGNSVYTF.

The CDR3: CASSLMDRVYSTNEKLFF. The DNA for the CDR3 is TGTGCCAGCAGTTTAATGGACAGGGTGTACTCGACTAATGAAAAACTGTTTTTT. The chain recombines TRBV28 with TRBJ1-4; 8 bases align to TRBD1. The CDR3 is 18 residues long. Germline lookup yields CDR1 MDHEN and CDR2 SYDVKM. The trim removed 2 bases at V and 2 bases at J, leaving 10 bases unmatched.

The rearrangement links TRBV15 to TRBJ2-1, with 8 bases aligning to TRBD2. V shed 4 bases and J 0 bases; nucleotides not matched to a gene: 14. The CDR3 spans 19 residues. Germline CDR1 reads LNHNV; CDR2 reads YYDKDF (reference sequence). The CDR3 DNA sequence: TGTGCCACCAGCACCTCTCTTCTCGGGACTAGTAGCTCCTACAATGAGCAGTTCTTC. The encoded protein is CATSTSLLGTSSSYNEQFF.

The CDR3 spells CASSILTGIDEQFF. The CDR3 region has the DNA TGTGCCAGCAGTATTTTGACAGGGATAGATGAGCAGTTCTTC. The chain is built from TRBV27 and TRBJ2-1; 7 nucleotides line up with TRBD1. The CDR3 consists of 14 residues. Germline-derived CDR1 and CDR2 are MNHEY and SMNVEV (reference sequence). The V gene end was trimmed by 5 bases and the J gene end by 8 bases; junction bases not matched to a gene: 9.

This chain joins TRBV30 and TRBJ1-3; D might be TRBD1 (5 bases). Trimming stripped 0 bases from V and 0 bases from J, with 6 bases between. Per germline, CDR1 GTSNPN and CDR2 SVGIG (reference sequence). This CDR3 spans 14 amino acids. CDR3 region: CAWSVGVSGNTIYF. DNA of the CDR3: TGTGCCTGGAGTGTAGGGGTCTCTGGAAACACCATATATTTT. Based on the CDR3 plus reference TRBV30 and TRBJ1-3, the full variable domain is SQTIHQWPATLVQPVGSPLSLECTVEGTSNPNLYWYRQAAGRGLQLLFYSVGIGQISSEVPQNLSASRPQDRQFILSSKKLLLSDSGFYLCAWSVGVSGNTIYFGEGSWLTVV.

The chain employs TRBV4-3 and TRBJ2-1, with 7 bases aligning to TRBD2. This CDR3 contains 16 residues. With 0 bases clipped from V and 5 bases from J, the junction kept 7 bases outside the gene matches. The germline gives CDR1 LGHNA, CDR2 YSLEER. CDR3 sequence (DNA): TGCGCCAGCAGCCAAGAAAGAAGCGGGAACCACAATGAGCAGTTCTTC. Amino acid sequence: CASSQERSGNHNEQFF.

The CDR3 sequence is CASTRWTGGPNNEQFF. In DNA form, the CDR3 reads TGTGCCAGCACCAGATGGACGGGAGGGCCAAACAATGAGCAGTTCTTC. This chain connects TRBV28 to TRBJ2-1, with TRBD2 matching 8 bases. Looked up from germline, CDR1 is MDHEN and CDR2 is SYDVKM. The CDR3 has 16 residues. V lost 7 bases to trimming and J lost 5 bases; unmatched junction nucleotides: 13.

This clone has only one observation. This chain connects TRBV29-1 to TRBJ2-7, with TRBD2 identical over 14 bases. Germline V lookup: CDR1 SQVTM, CDR2 ANQGSEA. There are 13 residues in the CDR3. J lost 12 bases, V lost 3 bases, and 7 bases had no gene match. CDR3 coding DNA: TGCAGCGTTGATGGGGGACTAGCGGGAGTAGGGTACTTC. Protein: CSVDGGLAGVGYF.

The chain recombines TRBV28 with TRBJ1-3; weak D call: TRBD1 (5 bases). This CDR3 spans 23 amino acids. Trimming removed 4 bases at V and 0 bases at J, with 34 bases between. The germline CDR1 and CDR2 sequences are MDHEN and SYDVKM. The CDR3 DNA follows: TGTGCCAGCAGTTCCGACAGAGGCACCCTAAATGGATCCTTAGGGAGCTCTGGAAACACCATATATTTT. It codes for CASSSDRGTLNGSLGSSGNTIYF.

The chain joins TRBV7-9 to TRBJ2-2, with D perhaps matching TRBD2 (6 bases). This CDR3 region has 14 residues. V dropped 9 bases and J dropped 2 bases, with 13 bases sitting between them. Germline lookup yields CDR1 SEHNR and CDR2 FQNEAQ (reference sequence). The CDR3 nucleotides are TGTGCCAGTCCGGCGGGGTTCAACACCGGGGAGCTGTTTTTT. Amino acid sequence: CASPAGFNTGELFF. Supplemented by reference TRBV7-9 and TRBJ2-2, the full variable domain reads DTGVSQNPRHKITKRGQNVTFRCDPISEHNRLYWYRQTLGQGPEFLTYFQNEAQLEKSRLLSDRFSAERPKGSFSTLEIQRTEQGDSAMYLCASPAGFNTGELFFGEGSRLTVL.

This sequence joins TRBV9 and TRBJ1-3; D not resolved. The germline V and J ends were trimmed by 0 bases and 0 bases, with 19 bases remaining between them. This CDR3 spans 19 amino acids. CDR1 and CDR2 (germline): SGDLS, YYNGEE. This chain's CDR3 is CASSVEGGQFSFSGNTIYF. The CDR3 DNA reads as TGTGCCAGCAGCGTAGAGGGCGGGCAGTTTTCATTCTCTGGAAACACCATATATTTT.

This chain links TRBV7-8 with TRBJ2-7; 9 nucleotides agree with TRBD1. Germline assignment: CDR1 SGHVS and CDR2 FQNEAQ. V trimming: 3 bases; J trimming: 6 bases; junction bases outside the gene matches: 6. This CDR3 contains 14 residues. In DNA form, the CDR3 reads TGTGCCAGCAGCTTCGGGACAGGGCTTATCGAGCAGTACTTC. This translates into CASSFGTGLIEQYF.

The chain uses TRBV10-3 and TRBJ2-1; D might be TRBD1 or TRBD2, each matching 5 bases. The germline V gene encodes CDR1 ENHRY and CDR2 SYGVKD. The CDR3 runs to 18 residues. The V end was cut by 4 bases, the J end by 5 bases, with 24 bases between. CDR3 residues: CAISADSLGTSANNEQFF. In nucleotides, the CDR3 is TGTGCCATCAGTGCTGACAGCCTTGGGACCTCTGCAAACAATGAGCAGTTCTTC.

This sequence joins TRBV4-3 and TRBJ2-1, with 7 bases that match TRBD2. The CDR3 covers 16 residues. V shed 0 bases and J 5 bases; nucleotides not matched to a gene: 7. The germline gives CDR1 LGHNA, CDR2 YSLEER. The CDR3 is CASSQDWGEGHNEQFF. CDR3 in DNA: TGCGCCAGCAGCCAAGATTGGGGGGAGGGCCACAATGAGCAGTTCTTC.

This sequence joins TRBV9 and TRBJ2-2; D is undetermined. The germline V gene encodes CDR1 SGDLS and CDR2 YYNGEE. The CDR3 spans 11 residues. V was clipped by 3 bases and J by 5 bases, with 2 bases between them. CDR3 nucleotides: TGTGCCAGCAGCGATACCGGGGAGCTGTTTTTT. Amino acid sequence: CASSDTGELFF.

The rearrangement links TRBV4-1 to TRBJ2-7; D unclear. In germline, CDR1 is MGHRA, CDR2 YSYEKL. V was clipped by 4 bases and J by 3 bases, with 10 bases between them. The CDR3 consists of 13 residues. For the CDR3, the DNA is TGCGCCAGCAGCCTTTCCAGAGGCTACGAGCAGTACTTC. Protein sequence: CASSLSRGYEQYF.

The chain couples TRBV6-1 to TRBJ1-2, with 9 bases lining up with TRBD1. This CDR3 is 13 amino acids long. With V trimmed by 6 bases and J by 8 bases, 7 bases remained unmatched. Per germline, CDR1 MNHNS and CDR2 SASEGT. The CDR3 DNA follows: TGTGCCAGCAGGGGACAGGGAGCCGTAGGCTACACCTTC. Protein sequence: CASRGQGAVGYTF.